The clone carrying this TCR beta chain was observed a single time. Its matching antigen is unknown. Possible read error: a much larger clone is one base away. These data belong to a study of regulatory T cells in long-lasting Graves disease. V gave up 9 bases and J gave up 8 bases, with 20 bases separating them. The CDR3 has 13 residues. Germline V lookup: CDR1 SGHRS, CDR2 YFSETQ. The sample's time point: persistent/refractory GD, antithyroid drugs over 5 years with positive TRAb. The TCR library was made from RNA that had been extracted from PBMCs in TRIzol. For TCR beta, libraries came from iRepertoire HTBI primers and Arm-PCR of CDR3 regions. From the multiplex PCR reads, TCRdb called clonotypes with MiXCR, one entry per CDR3 protein. The sample lists 500,000 to 700,000 distinct CDR3 sequences, about 32% occurring once. Study observations and caveats: TRBV28, TRBJ1-2 and TRBJ2-5 were favored in persistent disease. Patients with persistent Graves' had lower TCR diversity than newly diagnosed patients.

This receptor was taken from a female donor with Graves disease. Material: peripheral blood mononuclear cells (PBMCs), obtained when the disease was refractory, from a patient treated with antithyroid drugs. The V and J genes are TRBV5-1 and TRBJ1-2, with a possible D match to TRBD1 (6 bases). The CDR3 loop reads CATRADGGAGYTF. The CDR3 region has the DNA TGCGCCACCAGGGCGGACGGGGGCGCCGGCTACACCTTC.